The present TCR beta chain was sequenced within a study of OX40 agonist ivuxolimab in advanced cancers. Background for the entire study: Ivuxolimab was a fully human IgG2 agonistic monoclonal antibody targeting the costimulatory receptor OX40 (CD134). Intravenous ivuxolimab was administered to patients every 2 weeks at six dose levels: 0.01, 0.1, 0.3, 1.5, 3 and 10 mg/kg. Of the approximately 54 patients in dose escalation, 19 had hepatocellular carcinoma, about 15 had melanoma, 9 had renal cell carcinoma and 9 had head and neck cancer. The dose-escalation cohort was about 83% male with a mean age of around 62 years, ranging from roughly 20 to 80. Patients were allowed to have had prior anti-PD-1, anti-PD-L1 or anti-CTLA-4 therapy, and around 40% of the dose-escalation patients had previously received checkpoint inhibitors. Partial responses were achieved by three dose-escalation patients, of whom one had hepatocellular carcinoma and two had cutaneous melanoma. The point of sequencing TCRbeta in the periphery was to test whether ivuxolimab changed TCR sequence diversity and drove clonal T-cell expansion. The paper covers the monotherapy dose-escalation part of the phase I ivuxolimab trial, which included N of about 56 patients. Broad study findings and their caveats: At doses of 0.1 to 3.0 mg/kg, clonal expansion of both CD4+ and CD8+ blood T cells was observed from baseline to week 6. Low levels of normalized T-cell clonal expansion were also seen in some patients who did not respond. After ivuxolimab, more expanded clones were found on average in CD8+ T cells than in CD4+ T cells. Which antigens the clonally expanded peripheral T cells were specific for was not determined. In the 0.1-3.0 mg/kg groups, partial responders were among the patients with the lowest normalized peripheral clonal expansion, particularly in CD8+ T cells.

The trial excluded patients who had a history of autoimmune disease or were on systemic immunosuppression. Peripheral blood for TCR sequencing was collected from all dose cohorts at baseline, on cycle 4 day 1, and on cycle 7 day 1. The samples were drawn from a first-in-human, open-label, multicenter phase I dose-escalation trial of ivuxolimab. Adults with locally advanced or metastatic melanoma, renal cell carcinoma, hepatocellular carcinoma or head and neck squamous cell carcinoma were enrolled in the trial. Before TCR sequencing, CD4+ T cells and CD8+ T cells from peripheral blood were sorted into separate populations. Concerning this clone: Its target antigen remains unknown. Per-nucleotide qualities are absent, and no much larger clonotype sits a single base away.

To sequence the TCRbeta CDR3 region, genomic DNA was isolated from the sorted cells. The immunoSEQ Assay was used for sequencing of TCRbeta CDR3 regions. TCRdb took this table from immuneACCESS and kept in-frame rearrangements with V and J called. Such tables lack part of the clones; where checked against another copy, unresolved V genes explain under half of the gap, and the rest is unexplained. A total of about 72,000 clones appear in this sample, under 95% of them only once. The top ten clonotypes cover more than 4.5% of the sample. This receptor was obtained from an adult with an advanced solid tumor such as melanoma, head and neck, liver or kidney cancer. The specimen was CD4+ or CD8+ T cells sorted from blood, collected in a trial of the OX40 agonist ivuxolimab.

The CDR3 corresponds to CASSREGTFYSNQPQHF. The DNA sequence is TGTGCCAGCAGTCGCGAGGGAACCTTTTATAGCAATCAGCCCCAGCATTTT. The chain is assembled from TRBV28 and TRBJ1-5; no D gene is confidently identified. The cysteine opens and the phenylalanine closes a CDR3 of 17 amino acids. CDR3 DNA only is kept here, 51 bases in frame from base 1. Based on the germline V gene, the CDR1 and CDR2 sequences are MDHEN and SYDVKM. V is cut by 5 bases and J by 0 bases, and the space between the germline ends is 17 bases. With the portions outside the CDR3 filled from the reference TRBV28 and TRBJ1-5 genes, the complete variable region becomes DVKVTQSSRYLVKRTGEKVFLECVQDMDHENMFWYRQDPGLGLRLIYFSYDVKMKEKGDIPEGYSVSREKKERFSLILESASTNQTSMYLCASSREGTFYSNQPQHFGDGTRLSIL.